This entry is about one T cell receptor (beta chain). Its antigen is not identified. The CDR3 runs to 16 residues. V lost 0 bases, J lost 5 bases, and 13 bases lay in between. Germline V gene data show CDR1 as KGHSH and CDR2 as LQKENI. This sample was taken from a study of shared clonotypes between healthy human individuals. Regarding the study as a whole: The expectation was that sequencing depth would affect clonotype sharing among donors.

Investigators spread the genomic DNA of each subset evenly over several immunoSEQ plates. Assay used: immunoSEQ multiplex PCR; TCRdb lists only in-frame clones, some missing. The sample records fewer than 650,000 clones, 76% being singletons. The chain couples TRBV18 to TRBJ2-2, with D unclear. This clonotype was obtained from a woman aged 40-49 years in good health. Some clones in this sample may be carry-over from other donors' samples. The material sequenced was PBMCs. The CDR3 spells CASSPPLGGSTGELFF. The CDR3 coding sequence is TGTGCCAGCTCACCACCGTTAGGCGGTAGTACCGGGGAGCTGTTTTTT.